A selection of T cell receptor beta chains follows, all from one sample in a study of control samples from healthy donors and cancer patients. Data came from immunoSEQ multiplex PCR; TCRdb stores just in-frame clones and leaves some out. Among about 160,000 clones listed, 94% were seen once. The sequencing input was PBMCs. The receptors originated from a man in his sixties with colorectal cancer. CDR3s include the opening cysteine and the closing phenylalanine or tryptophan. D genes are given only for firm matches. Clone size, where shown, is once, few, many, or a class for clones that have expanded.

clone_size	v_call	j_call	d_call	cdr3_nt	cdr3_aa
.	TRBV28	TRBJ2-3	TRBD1	TGTGCCAGCAGTCTTCCTCGGACAGGGGGCTCTGATACAGATACGCAGTATTTT	CASSLPRTGGSDTDTQYF
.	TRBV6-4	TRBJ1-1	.	TGTGCCAGCAGTGACTCGCGGGGGACTGAAGCTTTCTTT	CASSDSRGTEAFF
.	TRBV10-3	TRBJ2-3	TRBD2	TGTGCCATCGCGGGGGGTCTAGGAGGAGATACGCAGTATTTT	CAIAGGLGGDTQYF
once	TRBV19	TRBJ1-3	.	TGTGCCAGTAGTATCGGGGCGGCTTCTGGAAACACCATATATTTT	CASSIGAASGNTIYF
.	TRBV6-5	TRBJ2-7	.	TGTGCCAGCAGTTACTCACGTTCCGAGCAGTACTTC	CASSYSRSEQYF
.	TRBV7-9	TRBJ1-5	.	TGTGCCAGCAGCTTTGGTATAGGAGTTCAAGGACAGCCCCAGCATTTT	CASSFGIGVQGQPQHF
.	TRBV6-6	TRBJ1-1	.	TGTGCCAGCAGCCGGGACGCTAATGAAGCTTTCTTT	CASSRDANEAFF
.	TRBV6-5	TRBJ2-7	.	TGTGCCAGCAGTTACCAGAACTCCTACGAGCAGTACTTC	CASSYQNSYEQYF
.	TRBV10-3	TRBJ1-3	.	TGTGCCATCAAGAGGGGTCCTGGAAACACCATATATTTT	CAIKRGPGNTIYF
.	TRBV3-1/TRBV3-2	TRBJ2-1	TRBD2	TGTGCCAGCAGCCAAGATAAAATTAGCGGGACCGGCTACAATGAGCAGTTCTTC	CASSQDKISGTGYNEQFF
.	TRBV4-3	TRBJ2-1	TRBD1	TGCGCCAGCAGCCAAGATCAGGGGGTATACAATGAGCAGTTCTTC	CASSQDQGVYNEQFF
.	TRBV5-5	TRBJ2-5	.	TGTGCCAGCAGCTTGGGTCCGTCCCAGGAGACCCAGTACTTC	CASSLGPSQETQYF
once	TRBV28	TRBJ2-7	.	TGTGCCAGCAGCCCTGGGGGGTCCCGGTCCTACGAGCAGTACTTC	CASSPGGSRSYEQYF
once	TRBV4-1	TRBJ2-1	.	TGCGCCAGCAGCCAAGCACGAGGGAGCTCCTACAATGAGCAGTTCTTC	CASSQARGSSYNEQFF
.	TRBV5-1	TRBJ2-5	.	TGCGCCAGCAGCTTGGCCTTCGCCAGCCAAGAGACCCAGTACTTC	CASSLAFASQETQYF
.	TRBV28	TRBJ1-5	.	TGTGCCAGCAGTATGGACCTAAATCAGCCCCAGCATTTT	CASSMDLNQPQHF
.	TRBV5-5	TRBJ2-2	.	TGTGCCAGCAGCTTGAACACCGGGGAGCTGTTTTTT	CASSLNTGELFF
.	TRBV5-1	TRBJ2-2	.	TGCGCCAGCAGCCCAGGCGTGGGGCGCGCAACCGGGGAGCTGTTTTTT	CASSPGVGRATGELFF
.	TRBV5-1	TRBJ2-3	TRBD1	TGCGCCAGCAGCCCCCCGACAGGGAGCACAGATACGCAGTATTTT	CASSPPTGSTDTQYF
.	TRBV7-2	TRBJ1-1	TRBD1	TGTGCCAGCAGCTTATACCCCGGGACAGGGAAGAACACTGAAGCTTTCTTT	CASSLYPGTGKNTEAFF
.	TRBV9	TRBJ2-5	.	TGTGCCAGCAGCCTCACGACTAGTTGGGAGACCCAGTACTTC	CASSLTTSWETQYF
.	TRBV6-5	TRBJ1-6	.	TGTGCCAGCAGTTACTCGGAAAATAATTCACCCCTCCACTTT	CASSYSENNSPLHF
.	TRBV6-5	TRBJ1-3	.	TGTGCCAGCAGTTCACATCGTGACTCTGGAAACACCATATATTTT	CASSSHRDSGNTIYF
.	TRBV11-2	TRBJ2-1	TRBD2	TGTGCCAGCAACGCCTTAGGGGCGGGGGGGGATGAGCAGTTCTTC	CASNALGAGGDEQFF
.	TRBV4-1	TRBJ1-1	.	TGCGCCAGCAGCGAATGGACACGGCTGAACACTGAAGCTTTCTTT	CASSEWTRLNTEAFF
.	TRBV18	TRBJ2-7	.	TGTGCCAGCTCACCGGGCTGGAGGGACGAGCAGTACTTC	CASSPGWRDEQYF
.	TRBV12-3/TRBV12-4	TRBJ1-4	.	TGTGCCAGTACAGGGTGGTTGCTCGAAAAACTGTTTTTT	CASTGWLLEKLFF
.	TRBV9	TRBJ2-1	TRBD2	TGTGCCAGCAGCCTCGGACTAGGCTACAATGAGCAGTTCTTC	CASSLGLGYNEQFF
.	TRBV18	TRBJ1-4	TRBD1	TGTGCCAGCTCACCAACGAGGGACAGGGTCGGAGAAAAACTGTTTTTT	CASSPTRDRVGEKLFF
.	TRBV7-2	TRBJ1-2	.	TGTGCCAGCAGCTTAGCCACGGCGGACTATGGCTACACCTTC	CASSLATADYGYTF
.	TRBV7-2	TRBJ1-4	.	TGTGCCAGCAGCTCGCACAGATCAACTAATGAAAAACTGTTTTTT	CASSSHRSTNEKLFF
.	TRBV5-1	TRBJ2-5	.	TGCGCCAGCAGCCGGGGGGCCGAAGAGACCCAGTACTTC	CASSRGAEETQYF
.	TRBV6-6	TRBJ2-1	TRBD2	TGTGCCAGCAGGCTAGCGGGGGACCACAATGAGCAGTTCTTC	CASRLAGDHNEQFF
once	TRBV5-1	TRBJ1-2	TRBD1	TGCGCCAGCAGCACGGGGACAGGGGATGGCTACACCTTC	CASSTGTGDGYTF
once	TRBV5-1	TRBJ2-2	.	TGCGCCAGCAGCTTGCCAGGGTTGGTAATAAGAACCGGGGAGCTGTTTTTT	CASSLPGLVIRTGELFF
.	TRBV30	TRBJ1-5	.	TGTGCCTGGAGTGGGGCCAGACCTAGCAATCAGCCCCAGCATTTT	CAWSGARPSNQPQHF
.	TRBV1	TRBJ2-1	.	TGCACCAGCAGCCAAGGAGTGAGGACTAGCGCTCTAAAAGGATACAATGAGCAGTTCTTC	CTSSQGVRTSALKGYNEQFF
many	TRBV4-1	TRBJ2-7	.	TGCGCCAGCAGCCAAGATCCCAGGGTGCGGGAGCAGTACTTC	CASSQDPRVREQYF
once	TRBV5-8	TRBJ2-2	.	TGTGCCAGCAGCTTCCGGACAGCCCGAGGGGAGCTGTTTTTT	CASSFRTARGELFF
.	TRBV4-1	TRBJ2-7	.	TGCGCCAGCAGCCAGATTTGGACCGGCTACGAGCAGTACTTC	CASSQIWTGYEQYF
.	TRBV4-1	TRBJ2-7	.	TGCGCCAGCAGCCAAGGGCAGCTCTACGAGCAGTACTTC	CASSQGQLYEQYF
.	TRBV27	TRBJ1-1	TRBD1	TGTGCCAGCAGTCCGGGACAGGCCCTTCTGAACACTGAAGCTTTCTTT	CASSPGQALLNTEAFF
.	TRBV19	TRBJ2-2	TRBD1	TGTGCCAGTAGTATAAGACAGGGGGCCACCGGGGAGCTGTTTTTT	CASSIRQGATGELFF
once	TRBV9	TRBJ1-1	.	TGTGCCAGCAGCCTTGGGGGGGACAACACTGAAGCTTTCTTT	CASSLGGDNTEAFF
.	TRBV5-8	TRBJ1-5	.	TGTGCCAGCAGCTTATTGGGGGGAAGCAATCAGCCCCAGCATTTT	CASSLLGGSNQPQHF
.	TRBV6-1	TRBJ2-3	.	TGTGCCAGCAGTGGCCCTCGAAGGCACACTAGCACAGATACGCAGTATTTT	CASSGPRRHTSTDTQYF
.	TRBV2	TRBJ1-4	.	TGTGCCAGCAGTGCTTCGGTCCCGGCCCTTAATGAAAAACTGTTTTTT	CASSASVPALNEKLFF
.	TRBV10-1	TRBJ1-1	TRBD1	TGCGCCAGCAGTGAGGGCGGCCAGGGGGACACTGAAGCTTTCTTT	CASSEGGQGDTEAFF
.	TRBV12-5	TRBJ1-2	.	TGTGCTAGTGGTTTTTTCAGGGGTCTAGACTCTATCTATGGCTACACCTTC	CASGFFRGLDSIYGYTF
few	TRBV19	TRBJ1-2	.	TGTGCCAGTAGTATAGATGGGGGTTCTAACTATGGCTACACCTTC	CASSIDGGSNYGYTF
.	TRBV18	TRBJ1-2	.	TGTGCCAGCTCACCAGCGGGGGAAAGAAACTATGGCTACACCTTC	CASSPAGERNYGYTF
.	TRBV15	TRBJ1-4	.	TGTGCCACCAGCAGGCCAGGGGATCAAAATGAAAAACTGTTTTTT	CATSRPGDQNEKLFF
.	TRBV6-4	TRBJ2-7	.	TGTGCCAGCAGTGAAGGTCGACAGAGCTCCTACGAGCAGTACTTC	CASSEGRQSSYEQYF
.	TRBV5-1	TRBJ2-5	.	TGCGCCAGCAAAGGGCAGCAGATACCTGGGGAGACCCAGTACTTC	CASKGQQIPGETQYF
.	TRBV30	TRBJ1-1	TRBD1	TGTGCCTGGAGTGTACAGGGGGGAATTGAAGCTTTCTTT	CAWSVQGGIEAFF
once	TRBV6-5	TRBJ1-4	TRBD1	TGTGCCAGCAGCAAGAGGACAGGAAATAATGAAAAACTGTTTTTT	CASSKRTGNNEKLFF
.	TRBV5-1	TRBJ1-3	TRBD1	TGCGCCAGCAGCTTGAGGGGCACAGGGGATGGAAACACCATATATTTT	CASSLRGTGDGNTIYF